Shown below are 13 T cell receptor beta chains from a single sample sequenced in a study of shared clonotypes between healthy human individuals. Data came from immunoSEQ multiplex PCR; TCRdb stores just in-frame clones and leaves some out. The sample carries around 530,000 clones, around 80% recorded once. The sample comprised PBMCs. The receptors were gathered from a middle-aged woman in good health. Some clones in this sample may be carry-over from other donors' samples.

This clone has just a few counts. The CDR3 DNA sequence: TGTGCCAGCAGCGAAACCGGGGGGACTGAAGCTTTCTTT. This translates into CASSETGGTEAFF. The rearrangement uses TRBV7-9 and TRBJ1-1; D possibly corresponds to TRBD1 (5 bases). The germline V and J ends were trimmed by 5 bases and 5 bases, with 12 bases remaining between them. The CDR3 consists of 13 residues. The germline V gene has CDR1 SEHNR and CDR2 FQNEAQ (reference sequence).

The V and J genes are TRBV7-9 and TRBJ1-5; 8 nucleotides match TRBD1. J was trimmed by 5 bases and V by 5 bases; bases with no gene match: 2. The CDR3 contains 13 residues. Germline-derived CDR1 and CDR2 are SEHNR and FQNEAQ (reference sequence). The CDR3 here is CASSTGGHQPQHF. The CDR3 nucleotides read TGTGCCAGCAGCACAGGGGGGCATCAGCCCCAGCATTTT.

Concerning this clone: Being one base from a much bigger clone, this may be a read error. The chain uses TRBV2 and TRBJ2-2; a possible D gene is TRBD2 (5 bases). CDR3 size: 16 residues. Germline V gene sequence: CDR1 SNHLY, CDR2 FYNNEI. The V end was cut by 2 bases, the J end by 0 bases, with 10 bases between. The CDR3 spells CASSERGITNTGELFF. CDR3 coding DNA: TGTGCCAGCAGTGAACGGGGAATTACGAACACCGGGGAGCTGTTTTTT.

V and J are TRBV7-6 and TRBJ2-7, with a weak D call TRBD1 (5 bases). The CDR3 is made up of 12 amino acids. Germline V gene lookup returns CDR1 SGHVS and CDR2 FNYEAQ. V was pared by 1 base and J by 7 bases, with 8 bases between. CDR3 amino acids: CASSLGGSEQYF. CDR3 bases: TGTGCCAGCAGCTTAGGGGGCAGTGAGCAGTACTTC.

The V and J genes are TRBV10-3 and TRBJ1-2, with D possibly being TRBD1 (5 bases). The germline gives CDR1 ENHRY, CDR2 SYGVKD. The ends were cut back, 10 bases at V and 4 bases at J, with 22 bases in the middle. There are 15 residues in the CDR3. CDR3 residues: CATVPQPGQGYGYTF. Written as DNA, the CDR3 is TGTGCCACCGTACCACAACCAGGGCAGGGCTATGGCTACACCTTC.

This clone was detected once. The V call is TRBV5-1, the J call TRBJ2-5; D gene unclear. The CDR3 loop spans 13 amino acids. Germline V gene sequence: CDR1 SGHRS, CDR2 YFSETQ. Trimming left V 2 bases short and J 1 base short, with 6 bases between. CDR3 coding DNA: TGCGCCAGCAGCTTCGGCGGCCAAGAGACCCAGTACTTC. Its translation: CASSFGGQETQYF.

The V gene is TRBV28, the J gene TRBJ2-7; 10 bases agree with TRBD2. The CDR3 has 18 residues. From germline, CDR1 is MDHEN and CDR2 SYDVKM. With V trimmed by 6 bases and J by 3 bases, 17 bases remained unmatched. The CDR3 sequence is CASSYYLKGLADNYEQYF. As DNA, the CDR3 is TGTGCCAGCAGCTACTACCTCAAAGGACTAGCGGATAACTACGAGCAGTACTTC. The full variable domain, rest sourced from reference TRBV28 and TRBJ2-7, is DVKVTQSSRYLVKRTGEKVFLECVQDMDHENMFWYRQDPGLGLRLIYFSYDVKMKEKGDIPEGYSVSREKKERFSLILESASTNQTSMYLCASSYYLKGLADNYEQYFGPGTRLTVT.

This clone occurred a few times. This sequence joins TRBV30 and TRBJ2-3; D is ambiguous. Germline CDR1 GTSNPN, CDR2 SVGIG (reference sequence). This CDR3 has 15 residues. V lost 4 bases, J lost 0 bases, and 14 bases lay in between. The CDR3 sequence is CAWTPKDASTDTQYF. The CDR3 DNA reads as TGTGCCTGGACCCCCAAAGACGCGAGCACAGATACGCAGTATTTT.

V gene TRBV27 combines with J gene TRBJ2-1, with TRBD1 matching 8 bases. CDR1 and CDR2 from the germline V gene are MNHEY and SMNVEV (reference sequence). This CDR3 has 16 amino acids. Germline trimming cut 5 bases from V and 2 bases from J; bases unmatched to any gene: 8. The CDR3: CASSTSDRGTYNEQFF. The CDR3 region has the DNA TGTGCCAGCAGTACAAGCGACAGGGGCACCTACAATGAGCAGTTCTTC.

The chain uses TRBV9 and TRBJ2-7, with 8 bases that match TRBD2. Germline V gene lookup returns CDR1 SGDLS and CDR2 YYNGEE. V lost 0 bases to trimming and J lost 4 bases; unmatched junction nucleotides: 6. This CDR3 region has 15 residues. The CDR3 DNA reads TGTGCCAGCAGCGTAGATGCGACTAGCGCTTACGAGCAGTACTTC. Encoded protein: CASSVDATSAYEQYF. The complete variable domain, with remaining parts taken from reference TRBV9 and TRBJ2-7, reads DSGVTQTPKHLITATGQRVTLRCSPRSGDLSVYWYQQSLDQGLQFLIQYYNGEERAKGNILERFSAQQFPDLHSELNLSSLELGDSALYFCASSVDATSAYEQYFGPGTRLTVT.

In its sample, this clone was seen a few times. The chain uses TRBV7-3 and TRBJ1-1, with D uncertain. The CDR3 has 14 residues. The germline gives CDR1 SGHTA, CDR2 FQGTGA. Trimming took 2 bases from V and 1 from J, leaving 8 bases between them. The CDR3 reads CASSLAGKNTEAFF. CDR3 DNA sequence: TGTGCCAGCAGCTTAGCGGGGAAGAACACTGAAGCTTTCTTT.

This clone showed up many times. V is TRBV19 and J is TRBJ1-1, with D maybe TRBD1 (5 bases). V lost 3 bases and J 4 bases, leaving 12 bases between the germline ends. Germline V gives CDR1 LNHDA, CDR2 SQIVND (reference sequence). The CDR3 sequence is 14 residues long. CDR3 region: CASSISRGATEAFF. The CDR3 DNA reads as TGTGCCAGTAGTATTTCAAGGGGTGCCACTGAAGCTTTCTTT. The whole variable domain, filled in from reference TRBV19 and TRBJ1-1, reads DGGITQSPKYLFRKEGQNVTLSCEQNLNHDAMYWYRQDPGQGLRLIYYSQIVNDFQKGDIAEGYSVSREKKESFPLTVTSAQKNPTAFYLCASSISRGATEAFFGQGTRLTVV.

The genes are TRBV21-1 and TRBJ2-5. TRBV21-1 is a pseudogene segment. This CDR3 spans 16 amino acids. CDR3 loop: CASSKKSGTYQETQYF. Here the CDR3 DNA reads TGTGCCAGCAGCAAGAAGTCCGGGACGTACCAAGAGACCCAGTACTTC.